These T cell receptor beta chains were read from a single sample in a study of PD-1 blockade in classical Hodgkin lymphoma. Clones were read by immunoSEQ multiplex PCR, and TCRdb kept only the in-frame ones, dropping some. Of over 10,000 clones in the sample, roughly 86% are singletons; the top ten hold around 37%. The input for sequencing was peripheral blood mononuclear cells (PBMCs), taken at baseline. The source is a human donor with classical Hodgkin lymphoma. Both conserved end residues are part of each CDR3. D genes are given only for firm matches. A row's size may be missing; if present it is once, few, many or a size class.

j_call | v_call | clone_size | d_call | cdr3_aa | cdr3_nt
TRBJ2-5 | TRBV7-9 | once | TRBD2 | CASSSGGARETQYF | TGTGCCAGCAGCTCCGGGGGGGCACGGGAGACCCAGTACTTC
TRBJ2-2 | TRBV10-3 | . | . | CAISDQLAAQNTGELFF | TGTGCCATCAGTGACCAACTAGCTGCTCAGAACACCGGGGAGCTGTTTTTT
TRBJ1-3 | TRBV5-1 | . | . | CASSLMGTLNTIYF | TGCGCCAGCAGCTTGATGGGAACTCTAAACACCATATATTTT
TRBJ2-2 | TRBV5-1 | . | TRBD1 | CASSSFPGQGTGELFF | TGCGCCAGCAGCTCGTTCCCGGGACAGGGGACCGGGGAGCTGTTTTTT
TRBJ1-1 | TRBV19 | few | . | CASSIGDRLNTEAFF | TGTGCCAGTAGTATTGGTGACAGGTTGAACACTGAAGCTTTCTTT
TRBJ2-1 | TRBV11-1 | . | TRBD2 | CASSPGLAQGRGEQFF | TGTGCCAGCAGCCCGGGACTAGCGCAGGGGAGGGGGGAGCAGTTCTTC
TRBJ1-2 | TRBV5-1 | . | . | CASRAEQAKDGYTF | TGCGCCAGCAGGGCCGAGCAGGCGAAAGATGGCTACACCTTC
TRBJ2-2 | TRBV29-1 | . | . | CSVVKGLGNTGELFF | TGCAGCGTTGTCAAGGGCTTAGGAAACACCGGGGAGCTGTTTTTT
TRBJ2-2 | TRBV6-1 | . | . | CASSETFRTVPGELFF | TGTGCCAGCAGTGAAACTTTTAGGACAGTCCCCGGGGAGCTGTTTTTT
TRBJ1-4 | TRBV11-2 | . | . | CASSLDRGATNEKLFF | TGTGCCAGCAGCTTAGACAGGGGAGCAACTAATGAAAAACTGTTTTTT
TRBJ2-4 | TRBV6-6 | once | TRBD1 | CASSDYRGDIQYF | TGTGCCAGCAGTGACTACAGGGGGGACATTCAGTACTTC
TRBJ2-7 | TRBV2 | . | . | CASSEGRGGAGEQYF | TGTGCCAGCAGTGAAGGTAGAGGAGGAGCGGGCGAGCAGTACTTC
TRBJ1-5 | TRBV2 | . | TRBD1 | CASSVTGGSPNQPQHF | TGTGCCAGCAGTGTGACAGGGGGCTCTCCCAATCAGCCCCAGCATTTT
TRBJ2-5 | TRBV7-9 | . | . | CASSSRQVTETQYF | TGTGCCAGCAGCTCCAGACAGGTAACGGAGACCCAGTACTTC
TRBJ1-1 | TRBV19 | . | . | CASSIRGDTEAFF | TGTGCCAGTAGTATACGGGGGGACACTGAAGCTTTCTTT
TRBJ1-2 | TRBV30 | . | . | CACGLSSRGYTF | TGTGCCTGTGGTCTTTCAAGCAGGGGCTACACCTTC
TRBJ1-5 | TRBV30 | . | TRBD1 | CAWSVAAGGNSNQPQHF | TGTGCCTGGAGTGTAGCGGCAGGGGGAAATAGCAATCAGCCCCAGCATTTT
TRBJ1-1 | TRBV28 | few | . | CASKGGTANTEAFF | TGTGCCAGCAAAGGAGGGACCGCGAACACTGAAGCTTTCTTT
TRBJ2-7 | TRBV6-1 | once | . | CASMSGQSPGEQYF | TGTGCCAGCATGTCCGGACAGTCGCCAGGGGAGCAGTACTTC
TRBJ1-1 | TRBV5-6 | . | TRBD1 | CASSYWDRANTEAFF | TGTGCCAGCAGCTACTGGGACAGGGCGAACACTGAAGCTTTCTTT
TRBJ2-3 | TRBV6-8 | . | . | CASRTRGDRSSDTQYF | TGTGCCAGCAGGACCCGGGGCGATAGGAGTTCGGATACGCAGTATTTT
TRBJ1-3 | TRBV6-1 | . | . | CASKAGNSGNTIYF | TGTGCCAGCAAAGCGGGAAACTCTGGAAACACCATATATTTT
TRBJ2-2 | TRBV5-1 | . | . | CASSPQVELFF | TGCGCCAGCAGCCCTCAGGTGGAGCTGTTTTTT
TRBJ2-2 | TRBV5-4 | . | . | CASSLVQGGAGELFF | TGTGCCAGCAGCTTGGTGCAGGGAGGTGCCGGGGAGCTGTTTTTT
TRBJ2-7 | TRBV6-9 | . | . | CASRGPGKKSSYEQYF | TGTGCCAGCAGAGGACCCGGGAAAAAAAGCTCCTACGAGCAGTACTTC